This TCR beta chain was documented in a study of T cells in Graves' hyperthyroidism and ophthalmopathy. The CDR3 totals 15 residues. The V end was cut by 0 bases, the J end by 7 bases, with 14 bases between. The germline CDR1 and CDR2 sequences are SGDLS and YYNGEE. The sample holds many counts of this clonotype. Antigen: not known. Study-level results: Ophthalmopathy was model-predicted a median around seven months pre-onset.

Amplification of TCR beta CDR3 regions was performed using RNA transcripts as template. The primer set for the first-round RT-PCR of the TCR CDR3 was HTBI. MiXCR was run by TCRdb on the multiplex PCR reads, yielding one entry per CDR3 protein. Of roughly 350,000 distinct CDR3 sequences listed, around 15% are singletons. An approximately 9.4 ml volume of fresh peripheral blood provided the PBMCs. The rearrangement uses TRBV9 and TRBJ2-1, with D maybe TRBD2 (7 bases). This clonotype originated in a woman in her thirties with Graves' ophthalmopathy. Sequencing was done on a sample of blood. This CDR3 is CASSVGGGASNEQFF. For the CDR3, the DNA is TGTGCCAGCAGCGTAGGAGGGGGGGCCAGTAATGAGCAGTTCTTC.